The 10 T cell receptor beta chains below all came from one sample that was sequenced in a study of T cells after yellow fever vaccination. TCRdb re-called the 5' RACE reads through MiXCR, storing one row per CDR3 protein. Of around 530,000 distinct CDR3 sequences listed, 17% are singletons. The sample in question was PBMCs, obtained more than 4 days after the first yellow fever vaccination. These receptors came from a man aged 18 to 29 who received the YFV17D yellow fever vaccine.

This clonotype was seen a single time. The V and J genes are TRBV6-4 and TRBJ2-1; possible D gene TRBD2, 7 bases. Germline CDR1 reads MRHNA; CDR2 reads SNTAGT. There are 14 residues in the CDR3. Trimming removed 3 bases from V and 7 bases from J, with 13 bases in between. CDR3 bases: TGTGCCAGCAGTGAGGCGGGGGCGGGGAATGAGCAGTTCTTC. It encodes CASSEAGAGNEQFF.

This chain joins TRBV20-1 and TRBJ2-3; TRBD2 is a possible D gene (6 bases). The germline V gene encodes CDR1 DFQATT and CDR2 SNEGSKA (reference sequence). V lost 5 bases and J lost 11, with 20 bases in between. The CDR3 totals 13 residues. CDR3 DNA sequence: TGCAGTGCTCGGGGCCGGGACTGGGGCATGCAGTATTTT. Amino acid sequence: CSARGRDWGMQYF.

This clonotype was observed a few times. V gene TRBV7-3 combines with J gene TRBJ2-5; D unresolved. The CDR3 is 15 residues long. V was clipped by 2 bases and J by 5 bases, with 15 bases between them. Germline V gene sequence: CDR1 SGHTA, CDR2 FQGTGA. The CDR3 coding sequence is TGTGCCAGCAGCTTATACGGTGGGCAAGGGGAGACCCAGTACTTC. Its protein product is CASSLYGGQGETQYF.

This clonotype occurred many times. V gene TRBV7-9 combines with J gene TRBJ2-7, with TRBD1 matching over 10 bases. Trimming at V came to 3 bases and at J to 5 bases, leaving 1 base not matched to a gene. Germline CDR1 and CDR2: SEHNR and FQNEAQ (reference sequence). This CDR3 spans 13 amino acids. The CDR3 spells CASSLDRGDEQYF. The CDR3 DNA is TGTGCCAGCAGCTTGGACAGGGGGGACGAGCAGTACTTC.

CDR3 loop: CASSLDGINTDTQYF. The CDR3, as DNA: TGTGCCAGCAGCTTAGACGGGATAAACACAGATACGCAGTATTTT. The chain employs TRBV11-3 and TRBJ2-3, with D perhaps TRBD2 (5 bases). Germline values: CDR1 SGHNT, CDR2 YENEEA. The V and J ends lost 0 bases and 2 bases respectively, with 9 bases between them. The CDR3 totals 15 residues.

The CDR3 nucleotides are TGTGCCAGCAGCCTGAGGGGGCTAGGCAATCAGCCCCAGCATTTT. Amino acid sequence: CASSLRGLGNQPQHF. The chain carries TRBV12-3 or TRBV12-4 and TRBJ1-5, with 7 positions matching TRBD1. The ends lost 6 bases at V and 2 bases at J; junction bases unmatched: 7. This CDR3 region has 15 residues.

CDR3 residues: CASSPDRGLWSSSETQYF. The CDR3, as DNA: TGTGCCAGCTCACCGGACAGGGGCCTGTGGTCGTCAAGTGAGACCCAGTACTTC. The chain recombines TRBV18 with TRBJ2-5, with 9 bases fitting TRBD1. The CDR3 is made up of 18 amino acids. Germline V CDR1 and CDR2: KGHSH, LQKENI. V lost 3 bases, J lost 5 bases, and 16 bases stayed unmatched. Complete variable domain (other parts from reference TRBV18 and TRBJ2-5): NAGVMQNPRHLVRRRGQEARLRCSPMKGHSHVYWYRQLPEEGLKFMVYLQKENIIDESGMPKERFSAEFPKEGPSILRIQQVVRGDSAAYFCASSPDRGLWSSSETQYFGPGTRLLVL.

The genes are TRBV12-3 or TRBV12-4 and TRBJ2-3; tentatively, D is TRBD1 (6 bases). The CDR3 is 16 residues long. Trimming took off 1 base at V and 6 bases at J, with 17 bases between the two ends. CDR3 sequence reads: CASSLVGGQGWDTQYF. In nucleotides, the CDR3 is TGTGCCAGCAGTTTAGTAGGTGGGCAGGGGTGGGATACGCAGTATTTT.

In its sample, this clonotype was seen a few times. This chain uses TRBV30 with TRBJ2-3; D perhaps matches TRBD1 (5 bases). Trimming cost V 3 bases and J 2 bases, with 15 bases left between them. The CDR3 sequence is 15 residues long. The V gene's germline CDR1 is GTSNPN and CDR2 SVGIG (reference sequence). In nucleotides, the CDR3 is TGTGCCTGGAGAAGTCAGGGTCCAAACACAGATACGCAGTATTTT. This gives the protein CAWRSQGPNTDTQYF.

This clonotype was counted many times. V and J are TRBV18 and TRBJ2-3; 10 nucleotides align to TRBD2. CDR3 length equals 16 residues. V lost 0 bases to trimming and J lost 4 bases; unmatched junction nucleotides: 4. Per germline, CDR1 KGHSH and CDR2 LQKENI. The CDR3 reads CASSPPERGGADTQYF. Here the CDR3 DNA reads TGTGCCAGCTCACCACCCGAGCGGGGGGGCGCAGATACGCAGTATTTT. The full variable domain, rest sourced from reference TRBV18 and TRBJ2-3, is NAGVMQNPRHLVRRRGQEARLRCSPMKGHSHVYWYRQLPEEGLKFMVYLQKENIIDESGMPKERFSAEFPKEGPSILRIQQVVRGDSAAYFCASSPPERGGADTQYFGPGTRLTVL.